What follows describes a single T cell receptor beta chain. This clone's antigen is unknown. No base quality information exists; no much larger clone differs at one position. Library prep was done by the immunoSEQ multiplex PCR assay. For most patients, genomic DNA was isolated with the Qiagen DNeasy Blood and Tissue Kit and sent frozen to Adaptive Biotechnologies for TCR sequencing. High-throughput TCR-beta CDR3 sequencing of genomic DNA from most patients was performed by Adaptive Biotechnologies. In the source study's methods: Adaptive's ImmunoSEQ software was the source of the TCR sequencing data for about 18 patients, while three other patients were processed with MiXCR and VDJtools. To correct CD4 versus CD8 sorting errors, sequences present in both subsets at a frequency ratio below 5:1 were removed. CDR3 nucleotide sequences shared by donor and recipient were removed because the origin of these sequences could not be assigned. To count as alloreactive, a clone needed at least 2-fold expansion over unstimulated cells and a minimum CFSE-low frequency of 0.002% (template counts) or 0.001% (read counts). Clones detected in sequenced pre-transplant spleen, lymph node, or MLR CFSE-low populations of the donor or recipient were defined as mappable. Cumulative frequency of alloreactive clones was calculated as a percentage of all sequences weighted by copy number. TCRdb re-hosts the immuneACCESS table, in-frame sequences only. Its copies lack some clones; in the studies checked, an unresolved V gene accounts for under half of them, and the cause for the rest is not known. The V and J calls and clone size are taken from that table; D and trimming were inferred from the DNA. The sample has fewer than 120,000 clones on record, around 95% of them singletons. The top ten hold around 0.49% of the sample.

Read against the paper, the sample's time point label means: cells obtained before transplantation from donor or recipient. CD3+CD4+ and CD3+CD8+ populations were FACS-sorted from unstimulated pre-transplant donor and recipient cells taken from spleen or lymph nodes. From its cysteine to its phenylalanine, the CDR3 spans 12 amino acids. Only the CDR3 region is kept as DNA, spanning 36 bases read in frame from base 1. Trimming at the junction amounts to 3 bases on V and 5 bases on J, and the germline ends lie 8 bases apart. The record originates from a study of graft-versus-host responses after intestinal transplantation (TCRdb year 2021). About the investigation overall: The transplants that recipients received were multivisceral, liver-intestinal, or isolated intestinal. Every recipient was given anti-thymocyte globulin induction, then maintenance tacrolimus and steroids for roughly 3 years. Bulk TCR-beta CDR3 sequencing was used to track graft-versus-host and host-versus-graft alloreactive T cell clones in the graft, circulation and bone marrow after intestinal transplantation. Alloreactive clones were identified by sequencing pre-transplant mixed lymphocyte reaction products and comparing these products with unstimulated pre-transplant donor and recipient T cells. The cohort enrolled 20 to 25 intestinal transplant recipients, one of whom was a retransplant, and a few patients without pretransplant specimens were excluded. A peak of at least 4% donor T cells among recipient peripheral blood mononuclear cells was the definition used for donor T cell macrochimerism. Rather than being sequenced by the commercial service, samples from a few later patients were sequenced in-house on an Illumina MiSeq and processed with MiXCR.

The paper's findings and limits, for the study overall: GvH clones turned up in recipient bone marrow, with some appearing earlier in ileal mucosa or blood, a pattern consistent with an intestinal mucosal origin. Early after transplant, peak levels of circulating GvH clones were associated with declines in HvG clones. The relatively low number and heterogeneity of intestinal transplant patients limited the conclusions. In patients with donor T cell macrochimerism, the allografts had high GvH to HvG T cell clonal ratios.

The receptor chain draws on TRBV23-1 and TRBJ2-7; tentative D gene TRBD2, with 5 bases matching. TRBV23-1 is marked as an open reading frame, function uncertain. The clonotype comes from a human donor who received an intestinal transplant. The sequences come from unstimulated CD8+ T cells sorted from spleen or lymph node cells, collected before intestinal transplant. For the CDR3, the sequence is CASSQGDDEQYF. The DNA sequence reads TGCGCCAGCAGTCAGGGAGACGACGAGCAGTACTTC.